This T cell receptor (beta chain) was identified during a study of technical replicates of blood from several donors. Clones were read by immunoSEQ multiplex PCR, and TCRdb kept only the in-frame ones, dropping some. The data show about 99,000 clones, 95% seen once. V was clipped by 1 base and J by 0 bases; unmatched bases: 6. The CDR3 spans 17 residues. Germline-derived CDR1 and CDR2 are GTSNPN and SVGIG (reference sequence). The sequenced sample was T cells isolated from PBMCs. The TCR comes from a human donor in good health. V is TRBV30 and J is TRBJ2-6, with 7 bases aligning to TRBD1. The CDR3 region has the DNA TGTGCCTGGAGTGCCGGACAGGTGTTCTCTGGGGCCAACGTCCTGACTTTC. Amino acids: CAWSAGQVFSGANVLTF.